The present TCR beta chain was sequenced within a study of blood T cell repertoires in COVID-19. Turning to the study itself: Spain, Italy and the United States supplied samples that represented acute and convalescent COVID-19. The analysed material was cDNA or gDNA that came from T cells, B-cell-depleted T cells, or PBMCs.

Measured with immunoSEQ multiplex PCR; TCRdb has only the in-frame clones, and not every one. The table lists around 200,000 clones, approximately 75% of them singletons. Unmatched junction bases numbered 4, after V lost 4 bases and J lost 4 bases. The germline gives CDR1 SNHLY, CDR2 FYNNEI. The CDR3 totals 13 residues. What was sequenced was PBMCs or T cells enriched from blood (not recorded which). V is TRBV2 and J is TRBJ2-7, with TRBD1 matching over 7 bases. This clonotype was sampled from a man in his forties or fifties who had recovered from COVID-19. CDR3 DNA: TGTGCCAGCAGTGGACAGGGTCCATACGAGCAGTACTTC. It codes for CASSGQGPYEQYF. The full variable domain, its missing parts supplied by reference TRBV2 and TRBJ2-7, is EPEVTQTPSHQVTQMGQEVILRCVPISNHLYFYWYRQILGQKVEFLVSFYNNEISEKSEIFDDQFSVERPDGSNFTLKIRSTKLEDSAMYFCASSGQGPYEQYFGPGTRLTVT.